This T cell receptor beta chain was sequenced during a study of intratumoral heterogeneity in liver cancer. The protocol was immunoSEQ multiplex PCR, while the TCRdb copy is restricted to in-frame clones and leaves out a portion. The data contain under 7,500 clones, about 71% of them seen just once; the ten biggest clones take up 30% to 40%. Study-level findings and limits: Tumor region a had significantly more unique T-cell expansions than region b. No significant regional difference in overall T cell clonality was found.

The CDR3 totals 12 residues. Germline V gives CDR1 SGHTA, CDR2 FQGTGA. V lost 0 bases and J lost 4, with 2 bases in between. Of note for this clone: Its antigen is still unknown.

Multiple geographically separated regions of the hepatocellular carcinoma nodule were sampled separately. Sampled areas showed no macroscopic evidence of necrosis or hemorrhage. This material consisted of tumor tissue, taken before any cancer treatment. The rearrangement links TRBV7-3 to TRBJ2-3; D gene ambiguous. This receptor was identified in a woman aged 70-85 years with hepatocellular carcinoma. CDR3 sequence reads: CASSLTADTQYF. In nucleotides, the CDR3 is TGTGCCAGCAGCTTAACGGCAGATACGCAGTATTTT.